The rows below give T cell receptor beta chains drawn from one sample of a study of cytotoxic CD8 clonotypes in ibrutinib-treated CLL. TCRdb's copy holds only in-frame clones and misses some; the assay was immunoSEQ multiplex PCR. The sample has more than 75,000 clones, 60% to 80% seen once; the top ten hold 20% to 25%. This specimen was PBMCs, taken after 24 months of ibrutinib treatment. These receptors all stem from a human donor with chronic lymphocytic leukemia. The CDR3 runs from the conserved cysteine through the conserved F or W. The order of the fields is V gene, J gene, clone size, D gene, CDR3 protein, CDR3 DNA. The D gene is left open where the match is weak. A row's size may be missing; if present it is once, few, many or a size class.

TRBV10-2	TRBJ1-1	-	-	CASLSGGTEAFF	TGCGCCAGCCTATCCGGGGGCACTGAAGCTTTCTTT
TRBV13	TRBJ1-1	once	-	CASSLGNTEAFF	TGTGCCAGCAGCTTAGGGAACACTGAAGCTTTCTTT
TRBV18	TRBJ1-3	-	-	CASSLPRDTQTFGNTIYF	TGTGCCAGCTCACTTCCCCGGGACACACAAACTTTTGGAAACACCATATATTTT
TRBV19	TRBJ2-6	-	-	CASGKQGAANVLTF	TGTGCCAGTGGAAAACAGGGTGCGGCCAACGTCCTGACTTTC
TRBV5-1	TRBJ1-5	-	TRBD1	CASSPGVAGQGGEPQHF	TGCGCCAGCAGCCCGGGGGTTGCGGGACAGGGTGGTGAGCCCCAGCATTTT
TRBV6-4	TRBJ2-1	-	TRBD1	CASSEGTAEQFF	TGTGCCAGCAGTGAAGGGACAGCCGAGCAGTTCTTC
TRBV19	TRBJ1-5	few	-	CASSIRDPRSGQPQHF	TGTGCCAGTAGTATCCGGGACCCGCGTTCAGGCCAGCCCCAGCATTTT
TRBV14	TRBJ2-7	once	-	CASSLGPEEQYF	TGTGCCAGCAGCCTCGGACCCGAGGAGCAGTACTTC
TRBV28	TRBJ2-1	once	-	CASSFGGQVGDEQFF	TGTGCCAGCAGTTTTGGTGGGCAGGTCGGGGATGAGCAGTTCTTC
TRBV18	TRBJ1-4	once	-	CASSPPGGTGKLFF	TGTGCCAGCTCACCACCGGGGGGCACTGGGAAACTGTTTTTT
TRBV28	TRBJ2-7	-	TRBD2	CASSLGGGSHYEQYF	TGTGCCAGCAGTTTAGGCGGGGGGTCACACTACGAGCAGTACTTC
TRBV27	TRBJ1-5	-	-	CASSFLGASQPQHF	TGTGCCAGCAGTTTCCTCGGGGCGAGTCAGCCCCAGCATTTT
TRBV25-1	TRBJ2-1	-	-	CASSAVRLAGTLYNEQFF	TGTGCCAGCAGTGCAGTTCGTCTGGCCGGGACACTTTACAATGAGCAGTTCTTC
TRBV5-8	TRBJ2-3	-	-	CASSFLRGSTQYF	TGTGCCAGCAGCTTCCTCCGGGGGAGTACGCAGTATTTT
TRBV7-3	TRBJ1-5	-	TRBD1	CASSPRTGKQPQHF	TGTGCCAGCAGCCCGAGGACAGGGAAACAGCCCCAGCATTTT
TRBV7-9	TRBJ1-5	-	-	CASSYGQPNQPQHF	TGTGCCAGCAGCTACGGACAGCCGAATCAGCCCCAGCATTTT
TRBV28	TRBJ1-5	-	-	CASSLRYSNQPQHF	TGTGCCAGCAGTTTAAGATATAGCAATCAGCCCCAGCATTTT
TRBV7-3	TRBJ1-6	-	TRBD1	CASSVLGQGNSPLHF	TGTGCCAGCAGCGTATTGGGACAGGGAAATTCACCCCTCCACTTT
TRBV6-1	TRBJ1-6	-	TRBD1	CASSVQDRVFSNSPLHF	TGTGCCAGCAGTGTCCAGGACAGGGTTTTTAGTAATTCACCCCTCCACTTT
TRBV9	TRBJ1-4	few	TRBD1	CASSASGTGGEKLFF	TGTGCCAGCAGCGCGAGTGGGACAGGCGGTGAAAAACTGTTTTTT
TRBV5-6	TRBJ2-2	-	-	CASSLETTTGELFF	TGTGCCAGCAGCTTAGAGACTACCACCGGGGAGCTGTTTTTT
TRBV7-2	TRBJ2-2	-	-	CASSFSRATGELFF	TGTGCCAGCAGCTTCTCTCGGGCGACCGGGGAGCTGTTTTTT
TRBV5-8	TRBJ2-1	-	TRBD2	CASSKGTSGSYNEQFF	TGTGCCAGCAGCAAGGGGACTAGCGGATCCTACAATGAGCAGTTCTTC
TRBV4-1	TRBJ2-1	-	TRBD2	CASSPGSGSSSYNEQFF	TGCGCCAGCAGCCCAGGTAGCGGGAGTTCGTCCTACAATGAGCAGTTCTTC
TRBV11-1	TRBJ1-1	-	-	CASSSNRGNTEAFF	TGTGCCAGCAGCTCCAATCGAGGGAACACTGAAGCTTTCTTT
TRBV7-9	TRBJ2-5	-	-	CASSRVGGLQETQYF	TGTGCCAGCAGCCGAGTGGGGGGCCTCCAAGAGACCCAGTACTTC
TRBV7-9	TRBJ1-2	-	-	CASRFSSSDGYTF	TGTGCCAGCAGATTCTCCAGCTCGGATGGCTACACCTTC
TRBV2	TRBJ1-1	-	TRBD1	CASSEDRPEAFF	TGTGCCAGCAGCGAGGACAGGCCCGAAGCTTTCTTT
TRBV19	TRBJ1-5	few	-	CASSLGPNQPQHF	TGTGCCAGTAGTCTAGGACCCAATCAGCCCCAGCATTTT
TRBV19	TRBJ2-2	-	TRBD1	CASRLDRVTTGELFF	TGTGCCAGTAGGTTGGACAGGGTCACGACCGGGGAGCTGTTTTTT
TRBV4-2	TRBJ2-7	-	TRBD1	CASSPGTGGYEQYF	TGTGCCAGCAGCCCAGGGACAGGGGGCTACGAGCAGTACTTC
TRBV9	TRBJ2-1	-	TRBD2	CASNPGLRVYNEQFF	TGTGCCAGCAACCCGGGACTACGGGTCTACAATGAGCAGTTCTTC
TRBV10-3	TRBJ1-1	-	-	CAISGNVNTEAFF	TGTGCCATCAGTGGAAATGTGAACACTGAAGCTTTCTTT
TRBV9	TRBJ2-5	-	TRBD2	CASSVGGGSGETQYF	TGTGCCAGCAGCGTAGGGGGCGGGAGCGGAGAGACCCAGTACTTC
TRBV28	TRBJ2-7	-	-	CASSARYEQYF	TGTGCCAGCAGTGCCCGTTACGAGCAGTACTTC
TRBV19	TRBJ2-1	few	TRBD1	CASRSRDRENEQFF	TGTGCCAGTAGAAGCAGAGACAGGGAAAATGAGCAGTTCTTC
TRBV7-3	TRBJ1-1	-	-	CANPEGDTEAFF	TGTGCCAACCCGGAGGGCGACACTGAAGCTTTCTTT
TRBV5-6	TRBJ2-7	-	-	CASSSTISGTSYEQYF	TGTGCCAGCAGCTCCACCATCTCCGGGACTTCCTACGAGCAGTACTTC
TRBV10-3	TRBJ2-5	-	TRBD2	CAIAATSGIQETQYF	TGTGCCATCGCCGCAACTAGCGGGATTCAAGAGACCCAGTACTTC
TRBV14	TRBJ2-2	few	TRBD1	CASRSQGVSTGELFF	TGTGCCAGCAGAAGTCAGGGGGTATCCACCGGGGAGCTGTTTTTT
TRBV7-9	TRBJ1-2	-	-	CASSLATIRGAGGYTF	TGTGCCAGCAGCTTAGCCACTATACGGGGGGCTGGTGGCTACACCTTC
TRBV11-2	TRBJ1-3	-	-	CASSLVRTAGNTIYF	TGTGCCAGCAGCTTAGTCCGGACAGCTGGAAACACCATATATTTT
TRBV7-3	TRBJ2-2	-	-	CASSTRRDTGELFF	TGTGCCAGCAGCACGAGACGGGACACCGGGGAGCTGTTTTTT
TRBV28	TRBJ1-6	-	-	CASSLGSSYNSPLHF	TGTGCCAGCAGTTTAGGTAGCTCCTATAATTCACCCCTCCACTTT
TRBV2	TRBJ1-1	few	-	CASTAYPTEAFF	TGTGCCAGCACGGCGTATCCCACTGAAGCTTTCTTT
TRBV9	TRBJ2-5	few	-	CASSSRMGETQYF	TGTGCCAGCAGCTCTCGGATGGGAGAGACCCAGTACTTC
TRBV19	TRBJ2-1	-	TRBD2	CASSIDSGRNEQFF	TGTGCCAGTAGTATAGACAGCGGGAGGAATGAGCAGTTCTTC
TRBV18	TRBJ2-5	-	TRBD2	CASSPIAGSRQETQYF	TGTGCCAGCTCACCAATAGCGGGGAGCCGTCAAGAGACCCAGTACTTC
TRBV28	TRBJ2-2	-	-	CASGLGAGNTGELFF	TGTGCCAGCGGTCTTGGCGCTGGGAACACCGGGGAGCTGTTTTTT
TRBV13	TRBJ2-3	-	TRBD2	CASSLRTSGTSRTQYF	TGTGCCAGCAGCCTTCGGACTAGCGGGACCAGCCGTACGCAGTATTTT
TRBV7-3	TRBJ1-2	many	-	CASREGVQINYGYTF	TGTGCCAGCAGGGAAGGGGTCCAGATTAACTATGGCTACACCTTC
TRBV14	TRBJ2-5	-	-	CASSQVLQETQYF	TGTGCCAGCAGCCAAGTTCTACAAGAGACCCAGTACTTC
TRBV6-1	TRBJ2-7	-	TRBD1	CASGIETGGYEQYF	TGTGCCAGCGGAATCGAGACAGGGGGATACGAGCAGTACTTC
TRBV29-1	TRBJ2-1	-	TRBD1	CSVLGQGNGEQFF	TGCAGCGTTCTGGGACAGGGCAATGGTGAGCAGTTCTTC
TRBV5-1	TRBJ1-5	-	-	CASSWGAGADQPQHF	TGCGCCAGCAGCTGGGGGGCGGGGGCGGATCAGCCCCAGCATTTT
TRBV7-2	TRBJ1-5	-	-	CASSLSYRDSNQPQHF	TGTGCCAGCAGCCTATCCTACAGGGATAGCAATCAGCCCCAGCATTTT
TRBV28	TRBJ2-7	-	-	CASTLEGGKYEQYF	TGTGCCAGCACCTTGGAGGGAGGAAAGTACGAGCAGTACTTC
TRBV19	TRBJ1-2	-	TRBD1	CASRTGGDYGYTF	TGTGCCAGCCGGACAGGGGGGGACTATGGCTACACCTTC